What follows describes a single T cell receptor (beta chain). This CDR3 has 15 amino acids. CDR1 is KGHSH and CDR2 is LQKENI in the germline V gene. The ends lost 2 bases at V and 0 bases at J; junction bases unmatched: 3. The method was immunoSEQ multiplex PCR; TCRdb's version includes in-frame clones alone and lacks a portion of them. Here the sample spans 2 million to 2.5 million clones, 85% to 95% being singletons. The data derive from a study of shared clonotypes between healthy human individuals. Study-wide background: The cohort had two women and a few men, ages 18 to 49.

The TCR was taken from a man between 18 and 29 years old in good health. Some clones in this sample may be carry-over from other donors' samples. The chain couples TRBV18 to TRBJ2-5; 7 bases are a match to TRBD2. Sequencing used naive CD4+ T cells from PBMCs. Specified subset: CD45RA+ positively selected. The CDR3: CASSPKRGDQETQYF. The CDR3 DNA reads TGTGCCAGCTCACCAAAACGGGGGGACCAAGAGACCCAGTACTTC.